The 18 T cell receptor beta chains reported below all come from one sample, sequenced in a study of shared clonotypes between healthy human individuals. Clones were sequenced by immunoSEQ multiplex PCR, and TCRdb holds only the in-frame ones, with some missing. There are roughly 2,500,000 clones in the sample; 80% to 95% occur only once, and about 0.39% lies in the top ten. Sequenced material: naive CD4+ T cells from PBMCs. Subset described: CD45RA+ positively selected. These receptors all come from a man aged 18 to 29 in good health. Some clones in this sample may be carry-over from other donors' samples.

As regards this clone: The same CDR3 can be traced to other DNA sequences in this sample. The CDR3 sequence is CASSIGTAQETQYF. DNA for the CDR3: TGTGCCAGTAGTATCGGGACGGCCCAAGAGACCCAGTACTTC. The rearrangement uses TRBV19 and TRBJ2-5, with D possibly being TRBD1 or TRBD2 (5 bases each). Trimming removed 3 bases from V and 1 base from J, with 9 bases in between. The CDR3 sequence is 14 residues long. Germline-derived CDR1 and CDR2 are LNHDA and SQIVND (reference sequence).

The V and J genes are TRBV28 and TRBJ2-7; 11 bases fit TRBD2. J lost 4 bases, V lost 8 bases, and 10 bases had no gene match. Per the germline V gene, CDR1 is MDHEN and CDR2 is SYDVKM. The CDR3 has 15 amino acids. CDR3 protein: CASGSLAGGRYEQYF. The CDR3 nucleotides read TGTGCCAGCGGGTCTCTAGCGGGAGGAAGGTACGAGCAGTACTTC.

The rearrangement uses TRBV2 and TRBJ1-5; tentatively, D is TRBD1 (6 bases). The CDR3 sequence is 14 residues long. V lost 6 bases, J lost 4 bases, and 13 bases lay in between. CDR1 SNHLY and CDR2 FYNNEI come from the germline V gene. CDR3: CASSKGQGNQPQHF. The CDR3, as DNA: TGTGCCAGCAGCAAGGGGCAGGGGAATCAGCCCCAGCATTTT.

The chain carries TRBV7-7 and TRBJ2-5; a weak D match, TRBD1 (6 bases). V shed 1 base and J shed 2 bases, with 11 bases lying between them. The CDR3 has 15 residues. Germline CDR1 is SSHAT and CDR2 is FNYEAQ (reference sequence). In DNA form, the CDR3 reads TGTGCCAGCAGCTTAGGTCACAGGGTTCAAGAGACCCAGTACTTC. Its protein product is CASSLGHRVQETQYF.

The genes are TRBV6-1 and TRBJ1-2, with D possibly TRBD1 on 5 matching bases. Germline V gene sequence: CDR1 MNHNS, CDR2 SASEGT. Trimming removed 4 bases from V and 3 bases from J, with 12 bases in between. The CDR3 is 14 residues long. The CDR3 nucleotides read TGTGCCAGCAGTGTCTCCGACAGCGACTATGGCTACACCTTC. Its translation is CASSVSDSDYGYTF.

The chain carries TRBV11-3 and TRBJ2-2, with D maybe TRBD1 (6 bases). Germline CDR1 SGHNT, CDR2 YENEEA. Trimming shortened V by 1 base and J by 1 base, and 7 bases separated the two germline ends. The length of the CDR3 is 15 residues. This CDR3 reads CASSLGQENTGELFF. Written as DNA, the CDR3 is TGTGCCAGCAGCTTAGGACAGGAGAACACCGGGGAGCTGTTTTTT.

With respect to this clone: The sample holds other DNA sequences that translate to the same CDR3. This sequence joins TRBV29-1 and TRBJ2-1; D is possibly TRBD2 (5 bases). This CDR3 is built from 14 residues. With 7 bases removed from V and 0 bases from J, the gap between germline ends came to 13 bases. CDR1 is SQVTM and CDR2 is ANQGSEA in the germline V gene. CDR3 protein: CSAAGGYSYNEQFF. CDR3 nucleotide sequence: TGCAGCGCGGCCGGCGGGTACTCCTACAATGAGCAGTTCTTC.

The V and J genes are TRBV18 and TRBJ2-6; D remains ambiguous. Germline values: CDR1 KGHSH, CDR2 LQKENI. The CDR3 runs 17 residues. The V end was cut by 2 bases, the J end by 4 bases, with 15 bases between. CDR3 protein: CASSPGARLSGANVLTF. In DNA, the CDR3 is TGTGCCAGCTCACCAGGAGCTCGGCTCTCGGGGGCCAACGTCCTGACTTTC.

The chain is built from TRBV6-1 and TRBJ2-5; D is uncertain. The CDR3 totals 12 residues. V was shortened by 7 bases and J by 3 bases, with 9 bases between the two germline ends. CDR1 MNHNS and CDR2 SASEGT come from the germline V gene. The CDR3: CASKSHKETQYF. The DNA of the CDR3 is TGTGCCAGCAAGTCGCATAAAGAGACCCAGTACTTC.

The chain combines TRBV28 with TRBJ2-7; D possibly matches TRBD1 or TRBD2 (5 bases each). Germline V CDR1 and CDR2: MDHEN, SYDVKM. This CDR3 contains 11 residues. V was pared by 8 bases and J by 6 bases, with 11 bases between. The CDR3 nucleotides are TGTGCCAGCTATGGGGGTTCCGAGCAGTACTTC. Amino acids: CASYGGSEQYF.

This chain joins TRBV7-8 and TRBJ1-5, with D uncertain. Trimming stripped 4 bases from V and 6 bases from J, with 19 bases between. Germline-derived CDR1 and CDR2 are SGHVS and FQNEAQ. The CDR3 consists of 16 residues. CDR3 sequence (DNA): TGTGCCAGCAGCTCGATCAGACTTGGGATGAGTCAGCCCCAGCATTTT. It encodes CASSSIRLGMSQPQHF.

The V call is TRBV2, the J call TRBJ2-7; 7 nucleotides line up with TRBD1. The germline gives CDR1 SNHLY, CDR2 FYNNEI. This CDR3 spans 15 amino acids. The V and J ends lost 6 bases and 2 bases, in that order; junction bases with no gene match: 10. The CDR3 region is CASSRRQGKTYEQYF. Here the CDR3 DNA reads TGTGCCAGCAGCCGCAGACAGGGCAAAACCTACGAGCAGTACTTC.

The chain recombines TRBV15 with TRBJ1-5; D gene unclear. This CDR3 is built from 16 residues. V lost 2 bases, J lost 1 base, and 12 bases lay in between. Germline CDR1 is LNHNV and CDR2 is YYDKDF (reference sequence). The CDR3 sequence: CATSRHSPISNQPQHF. The CDR3 coding sequence is TGTGCCACCAGCAGACACTCTCCTATCAGCAATCAGCCCCAGCATTTT.

The CDR3 region is CASRQGPGSYNEQFF. CDR3 coding DNA: TGTGCCAGCAGGCAGGGGCCGGGGAGCTACAATGAGCAGTTCTTC. This chain links TRBV27 with TRBJ2-1; D perhaps matches TRBD1 (6 bases). From germline, CDR1 is MNHEY and CDR2 SMNVEV (reference sequence). V was cut by 6 bases and J by 3 bases, with 15 bases left in between. The CDR3 runs 15 residues.

This clone was counted a single time. Other DNA sequences from this sample encode an identical CDR3 as well. The chain employs TRBV19 and TRBJ1-2; 8 bases fit TRBD1. Trimming at V came to 3 bases and at J to 5 bases, leaving 2 bases not matched to a gene. In germline, CDR1 is LNHDA, CDR2 SQIVND (reference sequence). The CDR3 runs to 13 residues. CDR3 sequence (DNA): TGTGCCAGTAGTATTGGACAGGGTTATGGCTACACCTTC. This translates into CASSIGQGYGYTF.

A note on this clone: At one of its ends the junction is not consistent with the germline gene, which may arise from a read error. The rearrangement uses TRBV5-1 and TRBJ1-6, with 7 bases aligning to TRBD1. From germline, CDR1 is SGHRS and CDR2 YFSETQ. The length of the CDR3 is 15 residues. Written as DNA, the CDR3 is TGCACCAGCAGCTTTGTCGCAGGGGGGAATTCACCCCTCCACTTT. This translates into CTSSFVAGGNSPLHF.

V usage is TRBV28 and J usage is TRBJ2-1; 7 bases fit TRBD2. The length of the CDR3 is 15 residues. Germline CDR1 and CDR2: MDHEN and SYDVKM. The J segment lost 4 bases and the V segment lost 6 bases, leaving 9 bases of the junction unmatched. The CDR3 region has the DNA TGTGCCAGCAGCTCGGGGGGTTTGGGATACAATGAGCAGTTCTTC. Encoded protein: CASSSGGLGYNEQFF.

This rearrangement joins TRBV5-5 to TRBJ2-3, with D hard to call. The CDR3 has 13 residues. V dropped 4 bases and J dropped 2 bases, with 8 bases sitting between them. CDR1 and CDR2 (germline): SGHKS, YYEKEE (reference sequence). This CDR3 reads CASSPGPTDTQYF. In DNA form, the CDR3 reads TGTGCCAGCAGCCCAGGACCCACAGATACGCAGTATTTT.